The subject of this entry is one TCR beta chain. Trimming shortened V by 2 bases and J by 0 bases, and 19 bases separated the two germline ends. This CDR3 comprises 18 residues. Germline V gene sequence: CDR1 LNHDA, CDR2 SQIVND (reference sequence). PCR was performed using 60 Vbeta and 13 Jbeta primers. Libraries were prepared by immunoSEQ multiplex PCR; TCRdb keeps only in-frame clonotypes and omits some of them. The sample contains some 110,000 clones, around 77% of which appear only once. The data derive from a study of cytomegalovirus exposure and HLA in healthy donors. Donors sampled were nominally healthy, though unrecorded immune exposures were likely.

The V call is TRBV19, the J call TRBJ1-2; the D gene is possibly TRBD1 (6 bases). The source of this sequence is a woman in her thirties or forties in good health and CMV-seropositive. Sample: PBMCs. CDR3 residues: CASSILAGAHSANYGYTF. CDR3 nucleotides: TGTGCCAGTAGTATACTAGCAGGGGCCCACTCTGCTAACTATGGCTACACCTTC.